In its sample, the clone carrying this T cell receptor (beta chain) was seen a few times. Trimming at V came to 3 bases and at J to 4 bases, leaving 5 bases not matched to a gene. CDR1 and CDR2 from the germline V gene are SGHVS and FQNEAQ. The CDR3 runs 14 residues. This specimen comes from a study of blood T cell repertoires in COVID-19. For the study at large: The samples span acute and convalescent COVID-19 from the United States, Italy and Spain. The analysed material was cDNA or gDNA that came from T cells, B-cell-depleted T cells, or PBMCs.

Under the authors' procedure: Reference gene primer amplification yielded estimated nucleated cell counts. Only in-frame clones appear in the TCRdb table, and some are missing; sequencing was by immunoSEQ multiplex PCR. V and J calls and clone size are copied from that table; D and trimming were computed from the DNA. The table lists under 250,000 clones, more than 75% of them singletons. Patients from Seattle were sampled longitudinally, starting during active infection. The source is a middle-aged woman with COVID-19, enrolled during active disease. The sequencing sample was made of peripheral blood. The chain combines TRBV7-8 with TRBJ1-2; 7 bases fit TRBD1. The CDR3 reads CASSFRQGSYGYTF. Here the CDR3 DNA reads TGTGCCAGCAGCTTCCGACAGGGAAGCTATGGCTACACCTTC.